This T cell receptor (beta chain) originates from a study of shared clonotypes between healthy human individuals. Overall study findings and caveats: On the whole, naive subsets had larger estimated richness than memory subsets had.

Researchers partitioned CD4+ cells into CD45RA+ naive and CD45RA-negative memory subsets. As to this clone: Antigen unknown.

Original processing methods: For the immunoSEQ data, sequences were junction-only without quality scores, so filtering differed. Sequencing used immunoSEQ multiplex PCR; TCRdb keeps in-frame clones, though not all of them. The DNA gave D and trimming, while V, J and clone size come from that table. The data contain 2.3 million or so clones, more than 80% of them singletons. The CDR3 totals 17 residues. Germline CDR1 and CDR2: SGHKS and YYEKEE (reference sequence). V lost 3 bases to trimming and J lost 0 bases, with 15 bases between them. The sample consisted of naive CD4+ T cells from PBMCs. As to subset: CD45RA+ positively selected. The chain joins TRBV5-5 to TRBJ2-2; D gene ambiguous. This clonotype was obtained from a man aged 18 to 29 in good health. Some clones in this sample may be carry-over from other donors' samples. Here the CDR3 reads CASSSSPGLSNTGELFF. CDR3 DNA: TGTGCCAGCAGCTCCTCCCCGGGTCTTTCGAACACCGGGGAGCTGTTTTTT.